The sequence of this T cell receptor (beta chain) was determined in a study of blood T cell repertoires in COVID-19. Turning to the study itself: Samples came from the United States, Italy and Spain, spanning acute and convalescent COVID-19. T cells, B-cell-depleted T cells, or PBMCs provided the cDNA or gDNA that served as material.

Original processing methods: Quantification of nucleated cells was approximated via reference gene primer amplification. Method: immunoSEQ multiplex PCR; TCRdb's copy keeps in-frame clones and lacks some. V and J calls and clone size are those listed in that table; D and trimming were worked out from the DNA. The sample yields about 42,000 clones, roughly nine tenths seen once. V was clipped by 5 bases and J by 1 base, with 14 bases between them. There are 15 residues in the CDR3. CDR1 and CDR2 from the germline V gene are MDHEN and SYDVKM. Material: peripheral blood. The rearrangement uses TRBV28 and TRBJ1-1, with D uncertain. This sequence was found in a man aged 45 to 65 with active COVID-19. CDR3 sequence reads: CASSPDDSSNTEAFF. In DNA form, the CDR3 reads TGTGCCAGCAGTCCCGATGACTCCTCGAACACTGAAGCTTTCTTT.